This TCR beta chain was retrieved from a study of early T cells in non-severe SARS-CoV-2 infection. Study at large: Sequencing of bulk RNA from unsorted whole blood was done, without chain pairing.

The count of this clonotype is one. Its specificity is unknown. Individual cDNA molecules each received unique molecular identifiers attached to them. TCRdb itself ran the 5' RACE reads through MiXCR, one entry per CDR3 protein. The sample holds 70,000 to 85,000 distinct CDR3 sequences, roughly an eighth seen once. Germline V gives CDR1 WSHSY, CDR2 SAAADI. The CDR3 loop spans 13 amino acids. V was cut by 6 bases and J by 7 bases, with 16 bases left in between. Points from the study as a whole: Using VDJdb, the matching emphasized anti-spike CD8 responses while missing private and CD4 specificities.

Material: whole blood. The sequence was obtained from an adult who was a healthcare worker with PCR-confirmed SARS-CoV-2 infection or an uninfected control (not recorded which). The V and J genes are TRBV10-2 and TRBJ2-7, with unresolved D. The CDR3: CASRRPLLGEQYF. In DNA, the CDR3 is TGCGCCAGCAGGCGCCCTCTCTTGGGGGAGCAGTACTTC.